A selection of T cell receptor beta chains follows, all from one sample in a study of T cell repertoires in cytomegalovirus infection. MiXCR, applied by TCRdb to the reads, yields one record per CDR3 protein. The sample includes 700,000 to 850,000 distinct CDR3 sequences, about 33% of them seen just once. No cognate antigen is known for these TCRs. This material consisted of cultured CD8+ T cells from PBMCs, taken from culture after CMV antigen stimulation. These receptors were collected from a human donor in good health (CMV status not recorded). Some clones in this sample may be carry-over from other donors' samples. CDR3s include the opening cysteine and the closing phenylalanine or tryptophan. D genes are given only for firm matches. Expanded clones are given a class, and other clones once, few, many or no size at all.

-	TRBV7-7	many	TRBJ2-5	TGTGCTAGCAGCCCCGTTTCAACCGCACGGGAGACCCAGTACTTC	CASSPVSTARETQYF
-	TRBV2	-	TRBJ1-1	TGTGCCAGCAGTCCCGGGGCGGGACATCTTGAAGCTTTCTTT	CASSPGAGHLEAFF
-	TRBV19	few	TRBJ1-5	TGTGCCAGTAGTATAAACGATGGGATCAATCAGCCCCAGCATTTT	CASSINDGINQPQHF
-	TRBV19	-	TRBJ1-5	TGTGCCAGTAGTAAACGACAGGTCCATCAGCCCCAGCATTTT	CASSKRQVHQPQHF
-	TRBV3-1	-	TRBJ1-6	TGTGCCAGCAGCCAAGAGACAGAGAACCCCCTCCACTTT	CASSQETENPLHF
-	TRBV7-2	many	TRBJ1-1	TGTGCCAGCAGCTACCAGGAAATCTCTGAAGCTTTCTTT	CASSYQEISEAFF
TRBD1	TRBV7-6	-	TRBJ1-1	TGTGCCAGCAGCCCCCGTATCCGGACAGGGGATCAAGCTTTCTTT	CASSPRIRTGDQAFF
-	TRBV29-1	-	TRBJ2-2	TGCAGCGTTGTATCGCAGGGGATGTTTTTT	CSVVSQGMFF
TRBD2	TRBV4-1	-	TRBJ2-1	TGCGCCAGCAGCCGAGATCGTTGGACTAGCGGGATGAAGAATAGGTACAATGAGCAGTTCTTC	CASSRDRWTSGMKNRYNEQFF
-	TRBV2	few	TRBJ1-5	TGTGCCAGCGGCGAGGTTAGCAATCAGCCCCAGCATTTT	CASGEVSNQPQHF
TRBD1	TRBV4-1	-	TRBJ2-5	TGCGCCAGCAGCCAAGAGACAGGGTCGGAAGAGACCCAGTACTTC	CASSQETGSEETQYF
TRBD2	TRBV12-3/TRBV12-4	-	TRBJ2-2	TGTGCCAGCAGTTTTATCAGCGGGGGGCCCTCGAACACCGGGGAGCTGTTTTTT	CASSFISGGPSNTGELFF
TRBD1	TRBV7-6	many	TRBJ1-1	TGTGCCAGCAGCTTTCCTATGAGGCAGGGGGCGAACACTGAAGCTTTCTTT	CASSFPMRQGANTEAFF
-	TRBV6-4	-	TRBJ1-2	TGTGCCAGCAGTGACTCGAGACTCAGGGGCAAGGGCTACACCTTC	CASSDSRLRGKGYTF
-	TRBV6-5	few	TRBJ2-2	TGTGCCAGCAGTTACACGGGGCCCTCGAACACCGGGGAGCTGTTTTTT	CASSYTGPSNTGELFF
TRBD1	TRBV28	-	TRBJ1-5	TGTACCAGCAGTTTGCTCCGGGACAGGGTAACCTATCGGCCCCAGCATTTT	CTSSLLRDRVTYRPQHF
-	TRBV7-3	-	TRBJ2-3	TGTGCCAGCAGCTCGAGTCGAGTGTCTAGCACAGATACGCAGTATTTT	CASSSSRVSSTDTQYF
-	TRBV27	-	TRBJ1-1	TGTGCCAGCAGTTTGCGGGGCCTGACTGAAGCTTTCTTT	CASSLRGLTEAFF
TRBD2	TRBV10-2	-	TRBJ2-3	TGCGCCAGCGGCAGCGGGGAGGACACATTAGGAGCGGATACGCAGTATTTT	CASGSGEDTLGADTQYF
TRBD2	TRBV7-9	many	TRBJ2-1	TGTGCCAGCAGCTCACCGGGACTAGCCCATGAGCAGTTCTTC	CASSSPGLAHEQFF
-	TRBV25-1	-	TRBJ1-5	TGTGCCAGCAGTGAAGGGGTAAGCAATCAGCCCCAGCATTTT	CASSEGVSNQPQHF
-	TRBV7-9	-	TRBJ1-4	TGTGCCAGCAGCTTTACTTCAAATGAAAAACTGTTTTTT	CASSFTSNEKLFF
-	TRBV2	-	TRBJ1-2	TGTGCCAGCAGTGACTGGGATGGCTACACCTTC	CASSDWDGYTF
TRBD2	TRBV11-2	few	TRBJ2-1	TGTGCCAGCAGCCTACGACTAGCGGGGGGACCCTACAATGAGCAGTTCTTC	CASSLRLAGGPYNEQFF
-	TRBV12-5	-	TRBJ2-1	TGTGCTAGTGGTTCCCCCGGTGAGCAGTTCTTC	CASGSPGEQFF
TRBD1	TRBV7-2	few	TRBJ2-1	TGTGCCAGCAGCGAACGGGACAGCTACAATGAGCAGTTCTTC	CASSERDSYNEQFF
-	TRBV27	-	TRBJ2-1	TGTGCCAGCAAAACCAGGGGAAATTACAATGAGCAGTTCTTC	CASKTRGNYNEQFF
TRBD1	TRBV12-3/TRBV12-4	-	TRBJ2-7	TGTGCCAGCAGTCTTCTGGGGCAGGGGGCGGGTTTGGACTTC	CASSLLGQGAGLDF
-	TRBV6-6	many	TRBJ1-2	TGTGCCAGCAGTTACAGTGCCGGCTATGGCTACACCTTC	CASSYSAGYGYTF
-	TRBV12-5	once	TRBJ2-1	TGTGCTAGTGGTTTGGGCCCTTATGGTGAGCAGTTCTTC	CASGLGPYGEQFF
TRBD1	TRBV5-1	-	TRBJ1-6	TGCGCCAGCAGCTTGGGGACAGGGGAAGGTAATTCACCCCTCCACTTT	CASSLGTGEGNSPLHF
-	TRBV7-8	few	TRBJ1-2	TGTGCCAGCAGCTTTCGCAGGGTAGAGGACTATGGCTACACCTTC	CASSFRRVEDYGYTF
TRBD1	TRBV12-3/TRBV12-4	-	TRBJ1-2	TGTGCCAACAGTTTGGTTACAGGGGGCAGCTATGGCTACACCTTC	CANSLVTGGSYGYTF
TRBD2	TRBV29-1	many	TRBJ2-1	TGCAGCGTGAGACTAGCGGGGGGGCTGAATGAGCAGTTCTTC	CSVRLAGGLNEQFF
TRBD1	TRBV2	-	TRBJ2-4	TGTGCCAGCAGTGTCCCCCCGAGAGCAGGGGGCCACCAAGACATTCAGTACTTC	CASSVPPRAGGHQDIQYF
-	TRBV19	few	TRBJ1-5	TGTGCCAGTAGTTCCCAGGGTCTACTTAATCAGCCCCAGCATTTT	CASSSQGLLNQPQHF
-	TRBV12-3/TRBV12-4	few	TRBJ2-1	TGTGCCAGCAGTTTCCAAAGGAATGAGCAGTTCTTC	CASSFQRNEQFF
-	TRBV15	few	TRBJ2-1	TGTGCCACCAGCAGAGGCCCAGGGTCTGAGCAGTTCTTC	CATSRGPGSEQFF
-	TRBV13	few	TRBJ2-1	TGTGCCAGCAGCCACGAACAGAGCCGGGAGCAGTTCTTC	CASSHEQSREQFF
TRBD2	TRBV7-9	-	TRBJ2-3	TGTGCCAGCAGCGGGACTACTACCCCTAGCACAGATACGCAGTATTTT	CASSGTTTPSTDTQYF
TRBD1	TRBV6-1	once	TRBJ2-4	TGTGCCAGCAGTGCCCCGACAGGGCTGGCCAAAAACATTCAGTACTTC	CASSAPTGLAKNIQYF
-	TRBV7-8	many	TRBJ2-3	TGTGCCAGCAGTCCTTCCCCCGCAGATACGCAGTATTTT	CASSPSPADTQYF